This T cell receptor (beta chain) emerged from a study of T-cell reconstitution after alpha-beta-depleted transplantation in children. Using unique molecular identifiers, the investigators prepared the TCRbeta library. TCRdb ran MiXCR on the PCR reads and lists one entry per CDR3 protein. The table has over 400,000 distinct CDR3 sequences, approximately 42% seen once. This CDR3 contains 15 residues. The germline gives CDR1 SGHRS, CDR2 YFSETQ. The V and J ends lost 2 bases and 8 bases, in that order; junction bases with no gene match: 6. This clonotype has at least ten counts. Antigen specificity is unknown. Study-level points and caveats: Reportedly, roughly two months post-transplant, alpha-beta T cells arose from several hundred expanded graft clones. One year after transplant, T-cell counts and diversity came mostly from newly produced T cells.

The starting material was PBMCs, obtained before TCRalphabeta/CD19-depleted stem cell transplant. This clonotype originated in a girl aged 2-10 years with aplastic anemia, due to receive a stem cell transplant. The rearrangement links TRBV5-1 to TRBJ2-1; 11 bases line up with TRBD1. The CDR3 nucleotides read TGCGCCAGCAGCTTTTGGACAGGGGGCGCGGATGAGCAGTTCTTC. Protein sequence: CASSFWTGGADEQFF. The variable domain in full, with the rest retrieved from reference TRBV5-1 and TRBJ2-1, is KAGVTQTPRYLIKTRGQQVTLSCSPISGHRSVSWYQQTPGQGLQFLFEYFSETQRNKGNFPGRFSGRQFSNSRSEMNVSTLELGDSALYLCASSFWTGGADEQFFGPGTRLTVL.